The 14 T cell receptor beta chains reported below all come from one sample, sequenced in a study of CD8+ T cells in alopecia areata. The sample's treatment: oral pan-JAK inhibitor, 5-10 mg twice daily. cDNA reverse transcribed from extracted RNA served as the sequencing template. Clones were read by immunoSEQ multiplex PCR, and TCRdb kept only the in-frame ones, dropping some. The sample has roughly 250,000 clones; 60% are singletons. Sequences were derived from CD4+ T cells sorted from blood, sampled at week 52, from a patient treated with tofacitinib. Receptors originate from a human donor with alopecia areata.

The chain couples TRBV6-6 to TRBJ2-3; D perhaps matches TRBD2 (5 bases). The CDR3 is made up of 13 amino acids. The germline V gene has CDR1 MNHNY and CDR2 SVGAGI (reference sequence). The germline V and J ends were trimmed by 9 bases and 0 bases, with 10 bases remaining between them. CDR3 nucleotide sequence: TGTGCCAGTGGGAGAGGGAGCACAGATACGCAGTATTTT. Residues: CASGRGSTDTQYF.

This clone was picked up a small number of times. The genes are TRBV10-3 and TRBJ1-2; D gene uncertain. CDR3 size: 13 residues. Germline lookup yields CDR1 ENHRY and CDR2 SYGVKD. V dropped 7 bases and J dropped 4 bases, with 13 bases sitting between them. CDR3 amino acids: CAITAETFYGYTF. The CDR3 nucleotides read TGTGCCATCACGGCGGAAACCTTCTATGGCTACACCTTC.

There are a few counts of this clone. J is TRBJ2-3 and V is TRBV6-6; 9 bases agree with TRBD2. V lost 3 bases, J lost 4 bases, and 8 bases stayed unmatched. The CDR3 contains 16 residues. Germline-derived CDR1 and CDR2 are MNHNY and SVGAGI (reference sequence). CDR3 in amino acids: CASSYIPSGGPDTQYF. As DNA, the CDR3 is TGTGCCAGCAGTTATATCCCCAGCGGGGGGCCAGATACGCAGTATTTT.

V is TRBV30 and J is TRBJ2-2; the match to TRBD1 covers 7 bases. CDR3 size: 13 residues. Trimming took 3 bases from V and 4 from J; bases not matched to a gene: 2. Germline CDR1 GTSNPN, CDR2 SVGIG (reference sequence). CDR3 in DNA: TGTGCCTGGAGGACAGGGATCACCGGGGAGCTGTTTTTT. Amino acids: CAWRTGITGELFF.

This clone appeared a few times. V gene TRBV7-9 combines with J gene TRBJ2-1, with TRBD2 as a possible D gene (6 bases). Germline V CDR1 and CDR2: SEHNR, FQNEAQ (reference sequence). There are 12 residues in the CDR3. Trimming shortened V by 4 bases and J by 12 bases, and 13 bases separated the two germline ends. The CDR3 region has the DNA TGTGCCAGCAGCTCAGGACCCGGGAGGCAGTTCTTC. Protein product: CASSSGPGRQFF. Looking up the rest from reference TRBV7-9 and TRBJ2-1 gives the full variable domain: DTGVSQNPRHKITKRGQNVTFRCDPISEHNRLYWYRQTLGQGPEFLTYFQNEAQLEKSRLLSDRFSAERPKGSFSTLEIQRTEQGDSAMYLCASSSGPGRQFFGPGTRLTVL.

The CDR3 region is CASSETPGPGGWNIQYF. The DNA of the CDR3 is TGTGCCAGCAGCGAAACTCCGGGACCCGGAGGGTGGAACATTCAGTACTTC. The J gene is TRBJ2-4, the V gene TRBV6-1, with a possible D match to TRBD2 (6 bases). There are 17 residues in the CDR3. Germline V gene lookup returns CDR1 MNHNS and CDR2 SASEGT. The V gene lost 6 bases and the J gene lost 7 bases, with 25 bases spanning the gap.

The chain combines TRBV19 with TRBJ2-5; D not resolved. The V and J ends lost 5 bases and 5 bases respectively, with 9 bases between them. The CDR3 is made up of 12 amino acids. Germline values: CDR1 LNHDA, CDR2 SQIVND (reference sequence). The CDR3 region is CASSLAGETQYF. As DNA, the CDR3 is TGTGCCAGTAGTCTGGCCGGTGAGACCCAGTACTTC.

This clone was counted a few times. The V call is TRBV4-2, the J call TRBJ2-5, with D perhaps being TRBD1 or TRBD2 (5 bases each). V shed 4 bases and J shed 2 bases, with 17 bases lying between them. The CDR3 is 16 amino acids. From germline, CDR1 is LGHNA and CDR2 YNFKEQ. The CDR3, as DNA: TGTGCCAGCAGCCTCTCTTTCGGTGGGGGTCAAGAGACCCAGTACTTC. Its protein is CASSLSFGGGQETQYF.

This clone was found once. This sequence joins TRBV18 and TRBJ1-6; D is unresolved. This CDR3 is built from 14 residues. V lost 2 bases, J lost 7 bases, and 9 bases lay in between. CDR1 is KGHSH, CDR2 LQKENI, per germline. The CDR3: CASSPGVGNSPLHF. The CDR3 DNA follows: TGTGCCAGCTCACCAGGGGTCGGGAATTCACCCCTCCACTTT.

There are a few counts of this clone. The J gene is TRBJ1-2, the V gene TRBV5-6; 7 nucleotides align to TRBD1. The CDR3 runs to 15 residues. The germline V gene encodes CDR1 SGHDT and CDR2 YYEEEE. V lost 4 bases and J lost 4; bases outside the gene matches: 10. Here the CDR3 reads CASSTLRTGVYGYTF. The CDR3 DNA is TGTGCCAGCAGCACCCTCAGAACAGGGGTCTATGGCTACACCTTC.

The chain is built from TRBV7-2 and TRBJ1-1; D is undetermined. The CDR3 covers 16 residues. Between the trimmed V and J ends, which lost 5 bases and 5 bases, there was a span of 21 bases. The germline CDR1 and CDR2 sequences are SGHTA and FQGNSA. CDR3 loop: CASSVNLMGTGTEAFF. In DNA form, the CDR3 reads TGTGCCAGCAGCGTGAATTTGATGGGAACGGGAACTGAAGCTTTCTTT.

The V and J genes are TRBV29-1 and TRBJ1-1; the D is unclear. V lost 3 bases to trimming and J lost 11 bases, with 13 bases between them. In germline, CDR1 is SQVTM, CDR2 ANQGSEA. The length of the CDR3 is 11 residues. CDR3 region: CSVEVRGNAFF. The CDR3 DNA reads as TGCAGCGTTGAGGTTCGGGGTAATGCTTTCTTT. Drawing the rest from reference TRBV29-1 and TRBJ1-1, the complete variable domain is SAVISQKPSRDICQRGTSLTIQCQVDSQVTMMFWYRQQPGQSLTLIATANQGSEATYESGFVIDKFPISRPNLTFSTLTVSNMSPEDSSIYLCSVEVRGNAFFGQGTRLTVV.

The chain uses TRBV10-3 and TRBJ2-7, with D possibly matching TRBD1 (6 bases). The CDR3 has 13 amino acids. V lost 3 bases and J 3 bases, leaving 9 bases between the germline ends. Germline-derived CDR1 and CDR2 are ENHRY and SYGVKD. CDR3 loop: CAISEVQGYEQYF. Here the CDR3 DNA reads TGTGCCATCAGTGAAGTACAGGGCTACGAGCAGTACTTC.

This clone was found a few times. The V call is TRBV29-1, the J call TRBJ1-1; D not certain. Germline lookup yields CDR1 SQVTM and CDR2 ANQGSEA. CDR3 length: 11 amino acids. V lost 4 bases and J 5 bases, leaving 8 bases between the germline ends. The CDR3 region is CSVGAGTEAFF. CDR3 nucleotides: TGCAGCGTTGGGGCTGGGACTGAAGCTTTCTTT.